The 29 T cell receptor beta chains below come from one sample, sequenced in a study of cytomegalovirus exposure and HLA in healthy donors (dated by TCRdb to 2017 to 2019). Receptor amplification or capture employed the immunoSEQ multiplex PCR assay. TCRdb holds this immuneACCESS table with in-frame rearrangements only. Some clones are missing; in checked studies, unresolved V genes explain under half, and the rest has no known cause. Within this sample are about 110,000 clones, with around 95% of them counted one time only. The leading ten clones occupy 0.67% of the sample. The specimen was PBMCs. Receptors were obtained from a woman between 18 and 29 years old in good health and CMV-seronegative.

The chain links TRBV7-8 to TRBJ1-6, with TRBD1 matching over 8 bases. The CDR3 has 16 amino acids. V gave up 5 bases and J gave up 10 bases; unmatched junction bases: 13. Germline CDR1 and CDR2: SGHVS and FQNEAQ. DNA of the CDR3: TGTGCCAGCAGCGACCTCGGGACAGGCTTTAGGTCACCCCTCCACTTT. As protein: CASSDLGTGFRSPLHF.

A single count supports this clone. V and J are TRBV29-1 and TRBJ2-1; 8 bases are shared with TRBD1. J lost 9 bases, V lost 6 bases, and 10 bases had no gene match. The CDR3 covers 13 residues. Germline CDR1 SQVTM, CDR2 ANQGSEA. The DNA of the CDR3 is TGCAGCGTAGAGGGACAGGCGATTGGTGAGCAGTTCTTC. Amino acids: CSVEGQAIGEQFF.

The gene calls are TRBV7-9 and TRBJ2-3; tentatively, D is TRBD2 (5 bases). This CDR3 region has 17 residues. V lost 2 bases, J lost 3 bases, and 18 bases lay in between. Germline CDR1 reads SEHNR; CDR2 reads FQNEAQ (reference sequence). The CDR3 spells CASSLRRTERATDTQYF. Here the CDR3 DNA reads TGTGCCAGCAGCTTACGTCGTACTGAGAGGGCTACAGATACGCAGTATTTT.

This clone was found once. The chain has TRBV5-1 and TRBJ1-4; tentatively, D is TRBD1 (5 bases). The CDR3 extends over 15 amino acids. Trimming took off 4 bases at V and 8 bases at J, with 18 bases between the two ends. The V gene's germline CDR1 is SGHRS and CDR2 YFSETQ. The CDR3 spells CASSPGTNGREKLFF. The CDR3 DNA follows: TGCGCCAGCAGCCCCGGGACTAACGGAAGGGAAAAACTGTTTTTT. Together with reference TRBV5-1 and TRBJ1-4, the CDR3 gives the full variable domain: KAGVTQTPRYLIKTRGQQVTLSCSPISGHRSVSWYQQTPGQGLQFLFEYFSETQRNKGNFPGRFSGRQFSNSRSEMNVSTLELGDSALYLCASSPGTNGREKLFFGSGTQLSVL.

V gene TRBV7-2 combines with J gene TRBJ2-2; D might be TRBD2 (6 bases). This CDR3 has 16 amino acids. Germline-derived CDR1 and CDR2 are SGHTA and FQGNSA. V was trimmed by 5 bases and J by 6 bases, leaving 19 bases between them. The CDR3 DNA reads TGTGCCAGCAGCCCCCGGGACTTCTCGACGGCCGGGGAGCTGTTTTTT. Translated: CASSPRDFSTAGELFF.

CDR3 sequence (DNA): TGTGCCAGCAGTGAGTTGGCGGGGGGCTCCTACAATGAGCAGTTCTTC. Translated: CASSELAGGSYNEQFF. The chain recombines TRBV6-1 with TRBJ2-1; TRBD2 agrees at 8 bases. CDR1 and CDR2 (germline): MNHNS, SASEGT. The CDR3 runs to 16 residues. Trimming at V came to 3 bases and at J to 0 bases, leaving 4 bases not matched to a gene.

The chain combines TRBV28 with TRBJ2-3; perhaps TRBD2 as D (6 bases). Between the trimmed V and J ends, which lost 6 bases and 4 bases, there was a span of 23 bases. Germline lookup yields CDR1 MDHEN and CDR2 SYDVKM. The CDR3 has 17 amino acids. CDR3 sequence reads: CASRAHKGGFVPDTQYF. In nucleotides, the CDR3 is TGTGCCAGCAGGGCACATAAGGGAGGCTTTGTGCCAGATACGCAGTATTTT. The whole variable domain, filled in from reference TRBV28 and TRBJ2-3, reads DVKVTQSSRYLVKRTGEKVFLECVQDMDHENMFWYRQDPGLGLRLIYFSYDVKMKEKGDIPEGYSVSREKKERFSLILESASTNQTSMYLCASRAHKGGFVPDTQYFGPGTRLTVL.

This clone was counted a single time. The CDR3 is CASSPRHDSPLHF. The DNA of the CDR3 is TGTGCCAGTAGTCCCCGACACGATTCACCCCTCCACTTT. The V and J genes are TRBV19 and TRBJ1-6; no reliable D call. Germline V gene lookup returns CDR1 LNHDA and CDR2 SQIVND (reference sequence). Trimming removed 5 bases from V and 8 bases from J, with 10 bases in between. There are 13 residues in the CDR3.

The CDR3 loop is CATISRGLRNEQFF. The CDR3 bases are TGTGCCACTATATCCAGGGGGCTGCGCAATGAGCAGTTCTTC. The rearrangement joins TRBV28 to TRBJ2-1, with 8 bases lining up with TRBD1. V lost 10 bases, J lost 6 bases, and 11 bases stayed unmatched. Germline lookup yields CDR1 MDHEN and CDR2 SYDVKM. The CDR3 consists of 14 residues.

V usage is TRBV28 and J usage is TRBJ2-7; D is possibly TRBD1 (6 bases). This CDR3 has 14 residues. From germline, CDR1 is MDHEN and CDR2 SYDVKM. Trimming left V 3 bases short and J 2 bases short, with 11 bases between. CDR3 amino acids: CASSFFTGTYEQYF. The CDR3 DNA reads TGTGCCAGCAGTTTCTTCACAGGGACCTACGAGCAGTACTTC.

The chain joins TRBV27 to TRBJ2-7, with 9 bases matching TRBD1. The germline CDR1 and CDR2 sequences are MNHEY and SMNVEV (reference sequence). CDR3 length: 14 amino acids. Germline trimming cut 8 bases from V and 1 base from J; bases unmatched to any gene: 6. This CDR3 reads CASSGQGHSYEQYF. The DNA of the CDR3 is TGTGCCAGCTCGGGACAGGGCCATTCCTACGAGCAGTACTTC.

The rearrangement joins TRBV12-1 to TRBJ2-2; TRBD1 is the table's D call and was not checked against the DNA. TRBV12-1 is an annotated pseudogene. There are 13 residues in the CDR3. CDR3 sequence (DNA): TGTGCCAGCACAGGGACAGGGCCCGGGGAGCTGTTTTTT. Its translation is CASTGTGPGELFF.

V and J are TRBV5-4 and TRBJ2-2; no clear D gene. Germline-derived CDR1 and CDR2 are SGHNT and YYREEE (reference sequence). The CDR3 runs to 12 residues. Trimming shortened V by 5 bases and J by 4 bases, and 6 bases separated the two germline ends. This CDR3 is CASRSVTGELFF. CDR3 DNA: TGTGCCAGCAGGTCGGTCACCGGGGAGCTGTTTTTT.

The V and J genes are TRBV4-1 and TRBJ2-2, with TRBD2 matching 7 bases. The V and J ends lost 2 bases and 1 base, in that order; junction bases with no gene match: 13. This CDR3 is 19 amino acids long. CDR1 is MGHRA and CDR2 is YSYEKL in the germline V gene. The CDR3: CASSQLGDWGRGNTGELFF. The CDR3 region has the DNA TGCGCCAGCAGCCAATTGGGGGACTGGGGGAGGGGGAACACCGGGGAGCTGTTTTTT.

The chain recombines TRBV6-4 with TRBJ1-6; maybe TRBD1 (5 bases). This CDR3 region has 19 residues. Germline CDR1 and CDR2: MRHNA and SNTAGT. The V end lost 0 bases, the J end lost 7 bases, and 22 bases lay between the germline ends. The CDR3, as DNA: TGTGCCAGCAGTGACTCCCATCTAGGCAGGGTGGTTAAAAATTCACCCCTCCACTTT. Its protein product is CASSDSHLGRVVKNSPLHF.

The chain carries TRBV18 and TRBJ1-1; a weak D match, TRBD1 (6 bases). The CDR3 sequence is 14 residues long. Germline V CDR1 and CDR2: KGHSH, LQKENI. Trimming cost V 3 bases and J 5 bases, with 13 bases left between them. This chain's CDR3 is CASSPRGAVTEAFF. In nucleotides, the CDR3 is TGTGCCAGCTCACCCCGGGGGGCTGTGACTGAAGCTTTCTTT.

The chain couples TRBV13 to TRBJ2-3, with 9 bases matching TRBD2. The CDR3 loop spans 17 amino acids. V lost 7 bases, J lost 2 bases, and 13 bases stayed unmatched. The germline gives CDR1 PRHDT, CDR2 FYEKMQ (reference sequence). CDR3 amino acids: CASTVWAGGDSTDTQYF. CDR3 bases: TGTGCCAGCACGGTCTGGGCGGGGGGGGACTCCACAGATACGCAGTATTTT.

This clone has a single count. The V call is TRBV25-1, the J call TRBJ1-2; the D gene is possibly TRBD1 (5 bases). The CDR3 has 15 amino acids. Per germline, CDR1 MGHDK and CDR2 SYGVNS. Trimming shortened V by 1 base and J by 4 bases, and 13 bases separated the two germline ends. This CDR3 is CASSEWQGQGYGYTF. CDR3 sequence (DNA): TGTGCCAGCAGTGAATGGCAGGGTCAGGGCTATGGCTACACCTTC.

The chain is built from TRBV6-1 and TRBJ1-1, with D uncertain. The V end was cut by 8 bases, the J end by 1 base, with 5 bases between. CDR3 length equals 11 residues. From germline, CDR1 is MNHNS and CDR2 SASEGT. The CDR3 DNA is TGTGCCAGCCGGGAGAACACTGAAGCTTTCTTT. Translation gives CASRENTEAFF.

CDR3 in amino acids: CASRDREGFWGYTF. The CDR3 region has the DNA TGTGCCAGCAGGGACAGGGAAGGCTTCTGGGGCTACACCTTC. The gene calls are TRBV7-9 and TRBJ1-2; 8 bases map to TRBD1. After removal of 6 bases from V and 8 bases from J, the junction contained 11 bases not matched to a gene. This CDR3 is 14 amino acids long. CDR1 is SEHNR and CDR2 is FQNEAQ in the germline V gene (reference sequence).

The chain recombines TRBV7-9 with TRBJ2-1; D ambiguous. V lost 6 bases and J 8 bases, leaving 8 bases between the germline ends. Germline CDR1 reads SEHNR; CDR2 reads FQNEAQ (reference sequence). The CDR3 loop spans 11 amino acids. CDR3 bases: TGTGCCAGCAGTAACAACCATGAGCAGTTCTTC. Translated, it gives CASSNNHEQFF.

CDR3 bases: TGCGCCAGCAGCCACTCCTACCCGGGACAGGGCTACGAGCAGTACTTC. Amino acids: CASSHSYPGQGYEQYF. This chain links TRBV4-1 with TRBJ2-7; 9 bases line up with TRBD1. The CDR3 has 16 amino acids. V shed 3 bases and J 3 bases; nucleotides not matched to a gene: 9. Looked up from germline, CDR1 is MGHRA and CDR2 is YSYEKL.

This chain connects TRBV7-2 to TRBJ2-7; D is possibly TRBD1 (5 bases). Between the trimmed V and J ends, which lost 5 bases and 0 bases, there was a span of 14 bases. The germline CDR1 and CDR2 sequences are SGHTA and FQGNSA. CDR3 size: 15 residues. DNA for the CDR3: TGTGCCAGCAGCCTCCCAGGGTCAGGCTCCTACGAGCAGTACTTC. It specifies CASSLPGSGSYEQYF. The variable domain in full, completed from reference TRBV7-2 and TRBJ2-7, reads GAGVSQSPSNKVTEKGKDVELRCDPISGHTALYWYRQSLGQGLEFLIYFQGNSAPDKSGLPSDRFSAERTGGSVSTLTIQRTQQEDSAVYLCASSLPGSGSYEQYFGPGTRLTVT.

V and J are TRBV7-3 and TRBJ2-1, with TRBD2 matching over 9 bases. Germline V CDR1 and CDR2: SGHTA, FQGTGA. V trimming: 4 bases; J trimming: 4 bases; junction bases outside the gene matches: 11. The CDR3 length is 17 residues. The CDR3 loop reads CASSSVPGGGVYNEQFF. In DNA, the CDR3 is TGTGCCAGCAGCTCAGTCCCAGGCGGGGGGGTTTACAATGAGCAGTTCTTC. Full variable domain (rest looked up from reference TRBV7-3 and TRBJ2-1): GAGVSQTPSNKVTEKGKYVELRCDPISGHTALYWYRQSLGQGPEFLIYFQGTGAADDSGLPNDRFFAVRPEGSVSTLKIQRTERGDSAVYLCASSSVPGGGVYNEQFFGPGTRLTVL.

This chain joins TRBV5-1 and TRBJ1-1; D uncertain. V dropped 1 base and J dropped 6 bases, with 7 bases sitting between them. Germline CDR1 and CDR2: SGHRS and YFSETQ. CDR3 length: 12 residues. This CDR3 reads CASSLNGAEAFF. CDR3 nucleotide sequence: TGCGCCAGCAGCTTGAACGGAGCTGAAGCTTTCTTT.

The chain links TRBV9 to TRBJ2-1; D may be TRBD2 (7 bases). Germline CDR1 reads SGDLS; CDR2 reads YYNGEE. V was shortened by 0 bases and J by 6 bases, with 13 bases between the two germline ends. The CDR3 is made up of 15 amino acids. The CDR3 sequence is CASSVGGGLLNEQFF. CDR3 bases: TGTGCCAGCAGCGTAGGGGGGGGCCTCCTCAATGAGCAGTTCTTC.

This chain links TRBV9 with TRBJ2-7; D might be TRBD1 (6 bases). The germline V gene has CDR1 SGDLS and CDR2 YYNGEE. The CDR3 length is 15 residues. The ends were cut back, 0 bases at V and 2 bases at J, with 12 bases in the middle. The CDR3 protein is CASSVDGTPTYEQYF. The CDR3 DNA sequence: TGTGCCAGCAGCGTAGACGGGACACCAACCTACGAGCAGTACTTC.

In its sample, this clone was seen once. This sequence joins TRBV27 and TRBJ2-3; 9 bases line up with TRBD2. CDR3 length: 15 residues. CDR1 is MNHEY and CDR2 is SMNVEV in the germline V gene (reference sequence). The trim removed 4 bases at V and 2 bases at J, leaving 4 bases unmatched. The CDR3 reads CASSSRGGITDTQYF. CDR3 nucleotides: TGTGCCAGCAGTTCGCGGGGGGGAATCACAGATACGCAGTATTTT.

CDR3 region: CSVVRGGGTEAFF. DNA for the CDR3: TGCAGCGTTGTCCGAGGGGGAGGGACTGAAGCTTTCTTT. The chain couples TRBV29-1 to TRBJ1-1, with D possibly being TRBD1 (6 bases). CDR1 is SQVTM, CDR2 ANQGSEA, per germline. V lost 4 bases to trimming and J lost 5 bases, with 14 bases between them. CDR3 size: 13 residues.